Listed below are T cell receptor beta chains from one sample, sequenced in a study of cytomegalovirus exposure and HLA in healthy donors. The data were produced by immunoSEQ multiplex PCR, yet TCRdb's version contains in-frame clones alone and is incomplete. Here the sample spans 170,000 or so clones, 80% being singletons. The specimen sequenced was PBMCs. The receptor set was obtained from a young man in good health and CMV-seropositive. Each CDR3 is given with its conserved first and last residue. Fields, in order: J gene, V gene, CDR3 protein.

TRBJ1-4,TRBV2,CASSEAPGFGEKLFF
.,TRBV18,CASSREVLYEQYF
TRBJ2-1,TRBV9,CASSVGLAGGPSSYNEQFF
TRBJ1-2,TRBV29-1,CSVEEWQGGGGYTF
.,TRBV6-5,CASSSPSGGPSYEQYF
TRBJ2-5,TRBV19,CASSGGRGTQYF
TRBJ1-4,TRBV5-1,CASSLNAAGGDEKLFF
TRBJ2-7,TRBV7-9,CASSQTGAGEQYF
TRBJ1-1,TRBV5-4,CASSLDPRQNTEAFF
TRBJ1-4,TRBV28,CASSDPTGWGEKLFF
.,TRBV7-9,CASSHGTGTYEQYF
TRBJ1-5,TRBV10-1,CASIGDRIKQPQHF
TRBJ2-5,TRBV15,CATSRVRGGRRGETQYF
TRBJ1-5,TRBV25-1,CASSAGVQPQHF
TRBJ1-3,TRBV19,CASSIVPGAGNTIYF
TRBJ1-1,TRBV27,CARIDERAFF
TRBJ1-6,TRBV2,CASSQTGTARSPLHF
TRBJ2-1,TRBV6-5,CASSYSGQRYNEQFF
TRBJ2-6,TRBV7-9,CASRFRDRLNGANVLTF
TRBJ2-2,TRBV2,CASTLAGNTGEMFF
TRBJ2-1,TRBV11-2,CASSLAGGSGYNEQFF
TRBJ1-1,TRBV6-1,CASNDPQGREGAFF
TRBJ1-1,TRBV18,CASSQGTGGDTEAFF
TRBJ2-5,TRBV4-1,CASSQEGLAGDAETQYF
TRBJ1-2,TRBV29-1,CSVASGGYTF
TRBJ1-1,TRBV9,CASSDRGGAEAFF
TRBJ2-2,TRBV7-2,CASSLALSGGELFF
TRBJ2-5,TRBV18,CASSANLAGEQETQYF
TRBJ2-3,TRBV5-1,CASSFRLAGGRNTDTQYF
TRBJ2-7,TRBV7-6,CASSLVQGEQYF
TRBJ2-7,TRBV30,CACQEAGGAYEQYF
TRBJ1-1,TRBV6-5,CASSYPITEAFF
TRBJ2-7,TRBV12-2,CASRLRDRDYEQYF
.,TRBV19,CASSRGRWDSYEQYF
TRBJ2-1,TRBV4-1,CASSQLAGPYNEQFF
TRBJ2-5,TRBV11-2,CASSLGPDRRETQYF
TRBJ2-7,TRBV5-1,CASSPGGQAFSYEQYF
TRBJ1-5,TRBV4-1,CASSQDFRQYSNQPQHF
TRBJ2-2,TRBV5-1,CASSLAGTGELFF